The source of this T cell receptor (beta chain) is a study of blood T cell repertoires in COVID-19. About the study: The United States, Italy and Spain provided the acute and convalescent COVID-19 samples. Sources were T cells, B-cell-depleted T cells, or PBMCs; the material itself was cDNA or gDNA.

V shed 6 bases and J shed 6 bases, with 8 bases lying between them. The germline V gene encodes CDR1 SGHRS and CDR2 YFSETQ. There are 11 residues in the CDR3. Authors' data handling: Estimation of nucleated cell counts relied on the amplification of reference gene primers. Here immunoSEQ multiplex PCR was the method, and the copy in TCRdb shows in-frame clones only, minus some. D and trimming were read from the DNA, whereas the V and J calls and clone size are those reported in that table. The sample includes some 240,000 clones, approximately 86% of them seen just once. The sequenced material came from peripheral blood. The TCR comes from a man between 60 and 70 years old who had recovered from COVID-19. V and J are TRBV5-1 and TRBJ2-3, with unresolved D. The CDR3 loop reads CASKLTDTQYF. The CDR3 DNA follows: TGCGCCAGCAAACTAACCGATACGCAGTATTTT.